This T cell receptor (beta chain) was retrieved from a study of blood T cell repertoires in COVID-19. As for the study in general: Samples representing acute and convalescent COVID-19 were sourced from the United States, Italy and Spain. PBMCs, B-cell-depleted T cells, or T cells were the source of the cDNA or gDNA that made up the material.

Enrollees, about 18 to 100 years old, lived in some 24 US areas. Membership in each cohort depended on participant-reported clinical history. This table comes from immunoSEQ multiplex PCR, and its TCRdb copy is limited to in-frame clones, with some not included. Of around 200,000 clones in the sample, approximately 90% were seen once. Germline CDR1 reads SGHNT; CDR2 reads YYREEE (reference sequence). CDR3 length: 15 amino acids. The V and J ends lost 0 bases and 3 bases, in that order; junction bases with no gene match: 4. The V gene is TRBV5-4, the J gene TRBJ1-1; 8 bases fit TRBD1. This TCR was recovered from a woman aged 30 to 39 who had recovered from COVID-19. Sequencing was done on a sample of PBMCs or T cells enriched from blood (not recorded which). CDR3 coding DNA: TGTGCCAGCAGCTTGGTCAGGGGGCGGGACACTGAAGCTTTCTTT. The encoded protein is CASSLVRGRDTEAFF.